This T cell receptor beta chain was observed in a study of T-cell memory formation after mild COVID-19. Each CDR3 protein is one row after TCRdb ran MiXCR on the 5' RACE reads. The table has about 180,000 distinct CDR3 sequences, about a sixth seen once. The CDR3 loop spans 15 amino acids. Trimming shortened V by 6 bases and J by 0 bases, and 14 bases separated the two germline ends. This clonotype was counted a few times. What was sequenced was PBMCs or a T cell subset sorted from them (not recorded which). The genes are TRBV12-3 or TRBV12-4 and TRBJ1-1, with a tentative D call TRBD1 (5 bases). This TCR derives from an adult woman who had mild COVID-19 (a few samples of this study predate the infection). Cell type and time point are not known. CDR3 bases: TGTGCCAGCAGACAACTGGGGGGACTGAACACTGAAGCTTTCTTT. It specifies CASRQLGGLNTEAFF.